This T cell receptor beta chain was sequenced during a study of T cell responses to AZD1222 COVID-19 vaccine. Pooled together were second doses at about 4 or about 12 weeks. Profiling relied on immunoSEQ multiplex PCR, and the TCRdb table lists in-frame clones only, not all of them. Among under 140,000 clones listed, roughly 89% were seen once. The CDR3 length is 14 residues. Findings of the study overall: Dominant at 160-218 and 743-854, vaccine-associated CD4 TCRs also spanned spike. The donor cohort was predominantly white British with a female majority, and clonal diversity may have been underestimated.

Regarding this clone: Its antigen is not known.

This TCR derives from an adult who received the AZD1222 COVID-19 vaccine. Material: peripheral blood, obtained 28 days after the second AZD1222 dose. This sequence joins TRBV21-1 and TRBJ1-2. TRBV21-1 is a pseudogene. The CDR3 DNA reads TGTGCCAGCACCAGCGGTGGGGTGTACTATGGCTACACCTTC. This codes for CASTSGGVYYGYTF.